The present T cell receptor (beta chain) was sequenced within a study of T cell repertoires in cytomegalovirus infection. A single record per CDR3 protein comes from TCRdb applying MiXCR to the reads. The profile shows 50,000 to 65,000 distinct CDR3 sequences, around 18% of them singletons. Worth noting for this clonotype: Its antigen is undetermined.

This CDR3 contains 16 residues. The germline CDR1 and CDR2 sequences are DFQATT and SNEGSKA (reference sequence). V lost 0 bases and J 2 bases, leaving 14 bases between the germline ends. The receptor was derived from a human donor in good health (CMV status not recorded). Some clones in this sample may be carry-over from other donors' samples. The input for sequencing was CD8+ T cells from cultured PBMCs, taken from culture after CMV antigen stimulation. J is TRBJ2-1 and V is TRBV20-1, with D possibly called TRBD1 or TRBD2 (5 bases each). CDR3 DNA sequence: TGCAGTGCTAGAGATTTGCTCCAGGGAGCCTACAATGAGCAGTTCTTC. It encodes CSARDLLQGAYNEQFF.